This TCR beta chain was recovered during a study of T cells in tuberculosis. About the research overall: Samples predate treatment or fall within its first 7 days.

Notes on this clone: What it binds is not known.

The germline gives CDR1 SGHNT, CDR2 YENEEA. The CDR3 has 13 residues. V gave up 5 bases and J gave up 4 bases, with 11 bases separating them. Overall study results and limits: Active tuberculosis patients had shorter CDR3-alpha; the beta difference was nonsignificant. Smaller distances to GMM-specific TCRs suggested their expansion in active tuberculosis.

Sequencing was performed with immunoSEQ multiplex PCR; in TCRdb, only in-frame clones are kept and a portion is missing. The sample includes approximately 10,000 clones, 94% of them seen just once. The sequence was collected from an adult with tuberculosis. Sequencing was performed on PBMCs. The chain has TRBV11-3 and TRBJ1-1; D may be TRBD1 (6 bases). In DNA, the CDR3 is TGTGCCAGCAGCGACACAGGGTCCACTGAAGCTTTCTTT. Protein sequence: CASSDTGSTEAFF.